The source of this TCR beta chain is a study of vaccination and CD4 T cells after COVID-19. At the level of the study: The convalescent population consisted of six males and four females, two of whom were of Hispanic ethnicity. Notes on the study in general: From a median of about 21 to 40, SARS-CoV-2-reactive clonotypes increased, though not significantly.

The assay that was used to sequence DNA from cultured CD4+ T cells was the Oncomine TCR Beta short-read assay. Someone extracted genomic DNA from cultured CD4+ T cells. One entry per CDR3 protein results from TCRdb running MiXCR on the PCR reads. Of about 20,000 distinct CDR3 sequences listed, under 70% were seen once; the top ten hold roughly 15%. V was trimmed by 8 bases and J by 2 bases, leaving 13 bases between them. The CDR3 consists of 14 residues. Per germline, CDR1 WSHSY and CDR2 SAAADI. For this clonotype: Its antigen is not identified.

As to treatment: approximately nine-day PBMC culture with coronavirus spike peptide pools or control peptides (ViraFEST assay). The PCR-positive dates, March through December 2020, came before the US Alpha, Beta and Delta variants. The origin of this receptor is a human donor who had recovered from COVID-19. This rearrangement joins TRBV10-2 to TRBJ2-1; no firm D call. The sequencing sample was made of CD4+ T cells from blood, cultured in vitro. The CDR3: CASESGTTYNEQFF. The CDR3 DNA reads TGCGCCAGCGAATCAGGTACAACCTACAATGAGCAGTTCTTC.